This record concerns one T cell receptor beta chain sequence. The CDR3 consists of 15 residues. Germline V gene sequence: CDR1 SEHNR, CDR2 FQNEAQ (reference sequence). The entry originates in a study of cytomegalovirus exposure and HLA in healthy donors. Study-wide background: Around 85 million unique TCRs from HLA-typed donors were held in an early data release.

Nominally healthy donors were sampled, though unrecorded immune exposures were likely. The study did not record CMV serostatus for this donor. PCR amplification relied on 60 Vbeta primers (plus 13 Jbeta primers). Repertoires were generated with immunoSEQ multiplex PCR, while TCRdb's copy carries only in-frame clones and drops some. Among some 120,000 clones, about three quarters were seen once, and the ten largest hold around 0.92%. The chain is built from TRBV7-9 and TRBJ1-2; possibly TRBD1 for D (5 bases). The sequenced material came from PBMCs. The TCR sequence derives from a human donor in good health. The CDR3 bases are TGTGCGGCGGGGGAGGGGAGCAAAACCGAAGCTGGCTACACCTTC. Its protein is CAAGEGSKTEAGYTF.